Below, 28 T cell receptor beta chains from the same sample are listed, as sequenced in a study of long-term antiretroviral therapy in people with HIV. A v3.0 immunoSEQ assay was performed at survey level. Clones were read by immunoSEQ multiplex PCR, and TCRdb kept only the in-frame ones, dropping some. The sample comprises 7,000 to 9,000 clones, around 78% of which are singletons, and 20% to 30% rests with the top ten. The input for sequencing was unsorted PBMCs, taken 0.6 years before starting antiretroviral therapy. These receptors originate from a man aged 40-50 years with HIV.

The chain uses TRBV2 and TRBJ2-5; D is undetermined. Germline V gene data show CDR1 as SNHLY and CDR2 as FYNNEI. The CDR3 contains 10 residues. Trimming pared 5 bases from V and 4 bases from J, leaving 2 bases between. The CDR3 here is CASSRETQYF. As DNA, the CDR3 is TGTGCCAGCAGTCGAGAGACCCAGTACTTC.

The genes are TRBV18 and TRBJ1-2; the match to TRBD1 covers 9 bases. V lost 5 bases, J lost 6 bases, and 7 bases stayed unmatched. The CDR3 spans 14 residues. Per germline, CDR1 KGHSH and CDR2 LQKENI. The CDR3 sequence is CASSRDRDVDGYTF. The CDR3 nucleotides read TGTGCCAGCTCAAGGGACAGGGATGTTGATGGCTACACCTTC.

The rearrangement links TRBV28 to TRBJ2-1; D is possibly TRBD1 (5 bases). This CDR3 is built from 14 residues. Looked up from germline, CDR1 is MDHEN and CDR2 is SYDVKM. V was shortened by 3 bases and J by 5 bases, with 11 bases between the two germline ends. Here the CDR3 DNA reads TGTGCCAGCAGTTTTACGTCAGGGAACAATGAGCAGTTCTTC. It codes for CASSFTSGNNEQFF.

For this clone: Compared with germline, one end of the junction differs, possibly owing to a read error. CDR3 amino acids: CASSLGAGSNYGYTF. As DNA, the CDR3 is TGTGCCAGCAGCTTGGGTGCAGGGAGTAACTATGGCTACACCTTC. This sequence joins TRBV5-3 and TRBJ1-2, with TRBD1 as a possible D gene (5 bases). TRBV5-3 is annotated as an ORF whose role is uncertain. The CDR3 is 15 amino acids.

The chain joins TRBV5-4 to TRBJ1-1; 8 nucleotides align to TRBD1. V shed 6 bases and J 2 bases; nucleotides not matched to a gene: 6. This CDR3 is 14 amino acids long. Germline values: CDR1 SGHNT, CDR2 YYREEE (reference sequence). The DNA of the CDR3 is TGTGCCAGCACCGCCGACAGGGGTAACACTGAAGCTTTCTTT. Its translation: CASTADRGNTEAFF.

This clone has just one count. The chain uses TRBV5-4 and TRBJ2-6; weak D call: TRBD1 (6 bases). V lost 0 bases and J lost 0, with 19 bases in between. Germline CDR1 SGHNT, CDR2 YYREEE (reference sequence). This CDR3 region has 20 residues. For the CDR3, the DNA is TGTGCCAGCAGCTTGGCAGGGGCTGCCGGTGACATCTCTGGGGCCAACGTCCTGACTTTC. Residues: CASSLAGAAGDISGANVLTF.

The genes are TRBV7-9 and TRBJ2-2; tentative D call: TRBD1 (6 bases). CDR1 is SEHNR, CDR2 FQNEAQ, per germline (reference sequence). Trimming removed 6 bases at V and 2 bases at J, with 13 bases between. This CDR3 contains 15 residues. CDR3 nucleotide sequence: TGTGCCAGCAGTCACGGACAGTCAAACACCGGGGAGCTGTTTTTT. Its translation is CASSHGQSNTGELFF.

V and J are TRBV29-1 and TRBJ2-7; unclear D gene. From germline, CDR1 is SQVTM and CDR2 ANQGSEA. Trimming pared 4 bases from V and 2 bases from J, leaving 15 bases between. The CDR3 contains 14 residues. The CDR3 reads CSVVGKSLTYEQYF. The CDR3, as DNA: TGCAGCGTTGTCGGAAAGTCCTTAACCTACGAGCAGTACTTC.

This chain connects TRBV18 to TRBJ2-2; D may be TRBD2 (6 bases). The CDR3 length is 17 residues. V was cut by 6 bases and J by 3 bases, with 20 bases left in between. Per the germline V gene, CDR1 is KGHSH and CDR2 is LQKENI. This CDR3 is CASSPVRGSRDTGELFF. CDR3 sequence (DNA): TGTGCCAGCTCCCCGGTTCGGGGGTCCCGAGACACCGGGGAGCTGTTTTTT.

V gene TRBV5-8 combines with J gene TRBJ2-3; 11 nucleotides line up with TRBD2. After removal of 4 bases from V and 3 bases from J, the junction contained 4 bases not matched to a gene. This CDR3 has 15 residues. CDR1 SGHTS and CDR2 YDEGEE come from the germline V gene. The CDR3 sequence: CASSLSGGGTDTQYF. Here the CDR3 DNA reads TGTGCCAGCAGCCTTAGCGGGGGGGGTACAGATACGCAGTATTTT.

The CDR3 DNA sequence: TGTGCCAGTAGTATTAGTGGTTCTAGCCCGAGCACAGATACGCAGTATTTT. Translated: CASSISGSSPSTDTQYF. The chain joins TRBV19 to TRBJ2-3; D possibly corresponds to TRBD2 (5 bases). Trimming shortened V by 3 bases and J by 0 bases, and 16 bases separated the two germline ends. CDR3 length equals 17 residues. Per the germline V gene, CDR1 is LNHDA and CDR2 is SQIVND (reference sequence).

The V call is TRBV7-2, the J call TRBJ1-2; no firm D call. This CDR3 spans 13 amino acids. From germline, CDR1 is SGHTA and CDR2 FQGNSA. The V end lost 1 base, the J end lost 4 bases, and 7 bases lay between the germline ends. The CDR3 loop reads CASSLGRIYGYTF. CDR3 in DNA: TGTGCCAGCAGCTTAGGTCGGATCTATGGCTACACCTTC.

The J gene is TRBJ2-2, the V gene TRBV6-5; TRBD1 agrees at 7 bases. The germline gives CDR1 MNHEY, CDR2 SVGAGI. The V segment lost 0 bases and the J segment 5 bases; nucleotides outside the gene matches: 6. This CDR3 is 16 amino acids long. CDR3 in DNA: TGTGCCAGCAGTTACTCCGCAGGGGGAATAACCGGGGAGCTGTTTTTT. It is translated as CASSYSAGGITGELFF.

The V call is TRBV7-7, the J call TRBJ2-5; unclear D gene. Germline CDR1 SSHAT, CDR2 FNYEAQ (reference sequence). The CDR3 length is 13 residues. V was clipped by 5 bases and J by 5 bases, with 12 bases between them. The CDR3 DNA sequence: TGTGCCAGCAGCCGGGCCCTTGGGGAGACCCAGTACTTC. Translated, it gives CASSRALGETQYF.

The chain carries TRBV4-1 and TRBJ1-1; no definite D call. Trimming took 4 bases from V and 4 from J, leaving 10 bases between them. The CDR3 is 13 residues long. The V gene's germline CDR1 is MGHRA and CDR2 YSYEKL. CDR3 loop: CASSPQVITEAFF. As DNA, the CDR3 is TGCGCCAGCAGCCCGCAGGTAATCACTGAAGCTTTCTTT.

J is TRBJ2-2 and V is TRBV11-2; either TRBD1 or TRBD2 may supply D (6 bases each). Per germline, CDR1 SGHAT and CDR2 FQNNGV. The CDR3 consists of 14 residues. Trimming left V 6 bases short and J 4 bases short, with 12 bases between. The CDR3 coding sequence is TGTGCCAGCAGAGGGGGGCCGAGCACCGGGGAGCTGTTTTTT. Its protein product is CASRGGPSTGELFF.

The chain links TRBV5-4 to TRBJ1-2, with 9 bases fitting TRBD1. This CDR3 contains 15 residues. V lost 0 bases and J lost 4; bases outside the gene matches: 4. Germline V lookup: CDR1 SGHNT, CDR2 YYREEE (reference sequence). The CDR3: CASSLDRGHGYGYTF. The CDR3 coding sequence is TGTGCCAGCAGCTTGGACAGGGGGCATGGCTATGGCTACACCTTC.

V gene TRBV6-5 combines with J gene TRBJ2-7; D is perhaps TRBD1 or TRBD2 (6 bases each). This CDR3 has 15 amino acids. Per germline, CDR1 MNHEY and CDR2 SVGAGI. Trimming stripped 0 bases from V and 3 bases from J, with 12 bases between. Here the CDR3 reads CASSYSKQGLYEQYF. Here the CDR3 DNA reads TGTGCCAGCAGTTACTCGAAACAGGGACTCTACGAGCAGTACTTC.

The J gene is TRBJ2-3, the V gene TRBV10-1; D is undetermined. The CDR3 consists of 11 residues. V was pared by 3 bases and J by 6 bases, with 4 bases between. Germline V lookup: CDR1 WNHNN, CDR2 SYGVQD (reference sequence). CDR3 residues: CASSDGDTQYF. The CDR3 DNA reads as TGCGCCAGCAGTGATGGGGATACGCAGTATTTT.

This sequence joins TRBV7-8 and TRBJ1-2, with 8 nucleotides matching TRBD1. V shed 3 bases, J shed 7 bases, and the junction held 10 bases outside the gene matches. This CDR3 is 15 amino acids long. Per the germline V gene, CDR1 is SGHVS and CDR2 is FQNEAQ. The DNA for the CDR3 is TGTGCCAGCAGCTTGGAGTCCGGGACAGGAGGTGGCTACACCTTC. Amino acids: CASSLESGTGGGYTF. The entire variable domain, with the rest obtained from reference TRBV7-8 and TRBJ1-2, is as follows: GAGVSQSPRYKVAKRGQDVALRCDPISGHVSLFWYQQALGQGPEFLTYFQNEAQLDKSGLPSDRFFAERPEGSVSTLKIQRTQQEDSAVYLCASSLESGTGGGYTFGSGTRLTVV.

This clone turned up a few times. This chain joins TRBV9 and TRBJ2-5; D is unclear. The CDR3 covers 13 residues. The V and J ends lost 0 bases and 5 bases respectively, with 8 bases between them. Germline-derived CDR1 and CDR2 are SGDLS and YYNGEE. This CDR3 is CASSVEGWETQYF. Written as DNA, the CDR3 is TGTGCCAGCAGCGTAGAGGGTTGGGAGACCCAGTACTTC.

The rearrangement uses TRBV6-5 and TRBJ1-1; the D is unclear. CDR1 is MNHEY, CDR2 SVGAGI, per germline. This CDR3 contains 15 residues. The ends were cut back, 0 bases at V and 1 base at J, with 9 bases in the middle. The CDR3 DNA follows: TGTGCCAGCAGTTACTCCGAGACGGGGAACACTGAAGCTTTCTTT. Protein sequence: CASSYSETGNTEAFF.

The chain combines TRBV5-5 with TRBJ1-1; 7 nucleotides agree with TRBD1. V dropped 0 bases and J dropped 0; count of bases not matched to a gene: 8. The CDR3 consists of 17 residues. Per germline, CDR1 SGHKS and CDR2 YYEKEE (reference sequence). The CDR3 DNA sequence: TGTGCCAGCAGCTTGGGTCAGGGGGGCCTAATGAACACTGAAGCTTTCTTT. Translated: CASSLGQGGLMNTEAFF.

This sequence joins TRBV6-4 and TRBJ1-4; 7 bases align to TRBD1. V gave up 6 bases and J gave up 8 bases; unmatched junction bases: 6. The CDR3 is made up of 13 amino acids. Germline assignment: CDR1 MRHNA and CDR2 SNTAGT. The CDR3 loop reads CASSDREGEKLFF. The CDR3 region has the DNA TGTGCCAGCAGCGACAGGGAAGGGGAAAAACTGTTTTTT.

This chain joins TRBV11-2 and TRBJ2-1; 13 bases match TRBD2. CDR3 length: 17 residues. From germline, CDR1 is SGHAT and CDR2 FQNNGV. After removal of 3 bases from V and 7 bases from J, the junction contained 9 bases not matched to a gene. The CDR3 bases are TGTGCCAGCAGCTTTGCCCTACTAGCGGGGGGGCTAAATGAGCAGTTCTTC. Translated: CASSFALLAGGLNEQFF.

The chain links TRBV19 to TRBJ2-1, with 11 bases aligning to TRBD2. V was clipped by 7 bases and J by 6 bases; unmatched bases: 8. The CDR3 loop spans 15 amino acids. The germline V gene encodes CDR1 LNHDA and CDR2 SQIVND (reference sequence). DNA for the CDR3: TGTGCCAGTACCATCACCGGGACTAGCGGCAATGAGCAGTTCTTC. This encodes CASTITGTSGNEQFF.

The J gene is TRBJ1-2, the V gene TRBV11-2; D unresolved. With 4 bases removed from V and 2 bases from J, the gap between germline ends came to 8 bases. This CDR3 has 13 residues. Germline CDR1 and CDR2: SGHAT and FQNNGV. CDR3 bases: TGTGCCAGCAGCTCCGGGCTAAACTATGGCTACACCTTC. Translation gives CASSSGLNYGYTF.

V usage is TRBV28 and J usage is TRBJ1-3; D remains ambiguous. The CDR3 spans 14 residues. V was clipped by 2 bases and J by 2 bases, with 7 bases between them. Germline V gene sequence: CDR1 MDHEN, CDR2 SYDVKM. The CDR3 bases are TGTGCCAGCAGTTTACCCTCTGCTGGAAACACCATATATTTT. It yields the protein CASSLPSAGNTIYF.